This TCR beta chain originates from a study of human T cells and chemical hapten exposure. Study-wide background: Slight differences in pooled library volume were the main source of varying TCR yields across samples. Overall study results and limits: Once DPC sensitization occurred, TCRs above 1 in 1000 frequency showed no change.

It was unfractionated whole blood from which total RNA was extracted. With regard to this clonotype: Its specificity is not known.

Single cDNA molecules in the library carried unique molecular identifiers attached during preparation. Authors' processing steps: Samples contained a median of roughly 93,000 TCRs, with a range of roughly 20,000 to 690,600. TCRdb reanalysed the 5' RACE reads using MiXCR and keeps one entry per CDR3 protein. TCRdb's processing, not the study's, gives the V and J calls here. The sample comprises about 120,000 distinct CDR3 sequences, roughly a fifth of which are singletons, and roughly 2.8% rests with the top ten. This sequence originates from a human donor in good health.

The CDR3 loop reads CASSLPPSYEQYF. The DNA for the CDR3 is TGTGCCAGCAGTTTGCCCCCCTCATACGAGCAGTACTTC. The gene calls are TRBV12-3 or TRBV12-4 and TRBJ2-7; D is uncertain. V lost 3 bases and J lost 4, with 10 bases in between. This CDR3 has 13 amino acids.